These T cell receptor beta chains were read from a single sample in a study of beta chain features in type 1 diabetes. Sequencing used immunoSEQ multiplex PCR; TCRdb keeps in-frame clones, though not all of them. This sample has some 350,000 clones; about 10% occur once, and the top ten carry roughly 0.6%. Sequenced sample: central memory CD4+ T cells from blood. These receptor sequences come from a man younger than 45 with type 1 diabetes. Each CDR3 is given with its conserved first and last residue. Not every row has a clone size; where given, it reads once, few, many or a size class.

cdr3_aa: CASTGTGGRGEQYF
clone_size: many
j_call: TRBJ2-7
v_call: TRBV2

cdr3_aa: CAISESRGGHTDTQYF
clone_size: -
j_call: TRBJ2-3
v_call: TRBV10-3

cdr3_aa: CASSARTVGGYTF
clone_size: few
j_call: TRBJ1-2
v_call: TRBV7-6

cdr3_aa: CASSYGQGAQAFF
clone_size: -
j_call: TRBJ1-1
v_call: TRBV6-5

cdr3_aa: CASSLGTGGREQYF
clone_size: few
j_call: TRBJ2-7
v_call: TRBV2

cdr3_aa: CASRGGSYNEQFF
clone_size: -
j_call: TRBJ2-1
v_call: TRBV6-1

cdr3_aa: CASSYGGLAGEETQYF
clone_size: -
j_call: TRBJ2-5
v_call: TRBV6-6

cdr3_aa: CASSEAANTIYF
clone_size: many
j_call: TRBJ1-3
v_call: TRBV28

cdr3_aa: CASSFRGPYEQYF
clone_size: -
j_call: TRBJ2-7
v_call: TRBV5-4

cdr3_aa: CASSLAGPGELFF
clone_size: few
j_call: TRBJ2-2
v_call: TRBV11-2

cdr3_aa: CASSLGDAQYF
clone_size: -
j_call: TRBJ2-5
v_call: TRBV13

cdr3_aa: CASSLAGSGEETQYF
clone_size: -
j_call: TRBJ2-5
v_call: TRBV5-1